This T cell receptor beta chain was recovered during a study of T-cell memory formation after mild COVID-19. Overall study findings and caveats: There was a balanced CD4/CD8 profile in clones contracting day 15 to 85, and later expanders leaned CD4+. Several responding clones turned up in pre-infection memory, indicating that cross-reactive memory may have taken part.

Concerning this clonotype: Its antigen is unknown.

The CDR3 totals 15 residues. CDR1 GTSNPN and CDR2 SVGIG come from the germline V gene (reference sequence). Trimming cost V 0 bases and J 3 bases, with 15 bases left between them. TCRdb called the 5' RACE reads again in MiXCR, with one record for every CDR3 protein. The sample has around 160,000 distinct CDR3 sequences; around 10% are singletons. The receptor was isolated from a man aged 18 to 30 who had mild COVID-19 (a few samples of this study predate the infection). Cell type and time point are not known. The specimen was PBMCs or a T cell subset sorted from them (not recorded which). This chain uses TRBV30 with TRBJ2-7, with D perhaps being TRBD1 or TRBD2 (5 bases each). In nucleotides, the CDR3 is TGTGCCTGGAGTGTACGAGGGGCCGGATTCTACGAGCAGTACTTC. It specifies CAWSVRGAGFYEQYF.